This T cell receptor beta chain is from a study of neurological immune-mediated disorders. The CDR3 extends over 13 amino acids. The germline V gene has CDR1 MNHEY and CDR2 SVGAGI. V was clipped by 6 bases and J by 5 bases, with 13 bases between them. Over 190 million TCR-beta sequences, together covering 15-18 subjects, were produced by every individual sequencing run that was carried out. TCRdb processed the 5' RACE reads anew with MiXCR; each CDR3 protein has one entry. The profile shows some 49,000 distinct CDR3 sequences, about an eighth of them singletons. Time point defined: longitudinal time-point 2. This clonotype appeared many times.

Sequenced: PBMCs. The TCR was taken from a male donor with HTLV-1-associated myelopathy (HAM/TSP). The gene calls are TRBV6-5 and TRBJ1-1, with D perhaps matching TRBD1 (5 bases). CDR3 sequence reads: CASRTPSGTEAFF. Here the CDR3 DNA reads TGTGCCAGCAGAACCCCGTCAGGGACTGAAGCTTTCTTT.